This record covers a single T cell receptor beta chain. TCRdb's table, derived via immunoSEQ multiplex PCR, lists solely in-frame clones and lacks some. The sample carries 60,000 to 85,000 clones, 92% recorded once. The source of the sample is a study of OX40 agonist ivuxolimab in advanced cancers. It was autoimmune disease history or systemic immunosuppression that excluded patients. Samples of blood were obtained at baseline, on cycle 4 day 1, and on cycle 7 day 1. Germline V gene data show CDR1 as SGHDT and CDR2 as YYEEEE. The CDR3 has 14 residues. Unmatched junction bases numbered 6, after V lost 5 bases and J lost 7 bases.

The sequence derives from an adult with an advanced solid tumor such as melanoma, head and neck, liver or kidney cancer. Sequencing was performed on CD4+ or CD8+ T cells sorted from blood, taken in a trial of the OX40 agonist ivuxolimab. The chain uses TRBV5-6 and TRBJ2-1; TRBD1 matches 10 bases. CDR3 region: CASSTGQGRNEQFF. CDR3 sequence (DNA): TGTGCCAGCAGTACGGGACAGGGGAGAAATGAGCAGTTCTTC.